The clone carrying this TCR beta chain was detected only once. The authors' processing: Amplification from reference gene primers served as the basis for estimated nucleated cell counts. Produced via immunoSEQ multiplex PCR; TCRdb's table is partial and in-frame only. For V, J and clone size, that table is used; D and trimming come from the DNA. The top ten hold over 8.5% of the sample, which has under 60,000 clones, under 90% seen once. The sample belongs to a study of blood T cell repertoires in COVID-19. The wider study: Sample material is recorded as cDNA or gDNA derived from T cells, B-cell-depleted T cells, or PBMCs.

V lost 2 bases and J lost 7; bases outside the gene matches: 10. The germline CDR1 and CDR2 sequences are ENHRY and SYGVKD. CDR3 length: 16 residues. The gene calls are TRBV10-3 and TRBJ1-2, with TRBD1 matching over 10 bases. Sequenced sample: peripheral blood. The clonotype originates from a man aged 60-69 years with acute or convalescent COVID-19. The CDR3 is CAISEAHGTGVSGYTF. The CDR3 region has the DNA TGTGCCATCAGTGAGGCCCACGGGACAGGGGTTAGTGGCTACACCTTC.